A single sample is the source of the 7 T cell receptor beta chains below, sequenced in a study of blood T cell repertoires in COVID-19. The data were produced by immunoSEQ multiplex PCR, yet TCRdb's version contains in-frame clones alone and is incomplete. In the table there are hundreds of thousands of clones, approximately 88% of which are singletons. The specimen was peripheral blood. Receptor source: a woman in her twenties or thirties with COVID-19, enrolled during active disease.

The chain couples TRBV4-1 to TRBJ2-1; TRBD2 agrees at 9 bases. Unmatched junction bases numbered 4, after V lost 2 bases and J lost 2 bases. Per germline, CDR1 MGHRA and CDR2 YSYEKL. The length of the CDR3 is 16 residues. The CDR3 coding sequence is TGCGCCAGCAGCCAACCCGGGACTAGCACCTACAATGAGCAGTTCTTC. Amino acids: CASSQPGTSTYNEQFF.

The chain uses TRBV18 and TRBJ1-6, with D possibly matching TRBD1 (5 bases). The CDR3 runs 17 residues. Germline V lookup: CDR1 KGHSH, CDR2 LQKENI. Between the trimmed V and J ends, which lost 2 bases and 7 bases, there was a span of 18 bases. CDR3 residues: CASSPVFDGHLNSPLHF. CDR3 nucleotides: TGTGCCAGCTCACCAGTTTTTGACGGACACCTAAATTCACCCCTCCACTTT.

This clone was observed a handful of times. This chain links TRBV10-2 with TRBJ2-3; the match to TRBD1 covers 7 bases. After removal of 3 bases from V and 0 bases from J, the junction contained 0 bases not matched to a gene. This CDR3 has 14 residues. Per the germline V gene, CDR1 is WSHSY and CDR2 is SAAADI. In DNA, the CDR3 is TGCGCCAGCAGTGAACAGGGGAGCACAGATACGCAGTATTTT. It codes for CASSEQGSTDTQYF.

The V gene is TRBV18, the J gene TRBJ2-7; TRBD1 might be the D (6 bases). CDR3 size: 13 residues. Germline V lookup: CDR1 KGHSH, CDR2 LQKENI. V lost 3 bases and J lost 4, with 10 bases in between. CDR3 sequence (DNA): TGTGCCAGCTCACCCTACAGGGCTTACGAGCAGTACGTC. It specifies CASSPYRAYEQYV.

The chain carries TRBV5-4 and TRBJ2-1; 9 bases map to TRBD1. With 0 bases clipped from V and 3 bases from J, the junction kept 4 bases outside the gene matches. Germline V gene sequence: CDR1 SGHNT, CDR2 YYREEE (reference sequence). This CDR3 spans 16 amino acids. The CDR3 DNA sequence: TGTGCCAGCAGCTTGGGCCCGGGACAGGGCTACAATGAGCAGTTCTTC. It translates to CASSLGPGQGYNEQFF. The variable domain in full, completed from reference TRBV5-4 and TRBJ2-1, reads ETGVTQSPTHLIKTRGQQVTLRCSSQSGHNTVSWYQQALGQGPQFIFQYYREEENGRGNFPPRFSGLQFPNYSSELNVNALELDDSALYLCASSLGPGQGYNEQFFGPGTRLTVL.

The CDR3 region is CASRVRGGSGTDTQYF. CDR3 DNA: TGTGCCAGCAGAGTTCGGGGGGGGTCGGGCACAGATACGCAGTATTTT. The chain joins TRBV11-2 to TRBJ2-3; TRBD2 matches 8 bases. Losses at the gene ends were 6 bases for V and 1 base for J; bases not matched to a gene: 9. This CDR3 is built from 16 residues. Per germline, CDR1 SGHAT and CDR2 FQNNGV.

The chain carries TRBV4-3 and TRBJ1-5, with 7 bases fitting TRBD1. CDR3 size: 16 residues. CDR1 is LGHNA, CDR2 YSLEER, per germline. V shed 0 bases, J shed 10 bases, and the junction held 12 bases outside the gene matches. The CDR3 region is CASSQDYGQVVGPQHF. DNA for the CDR3: TGCGCCAGCAGCCAAGATTACGGACAGGTTGTTGGACCCCAGCATTTT.